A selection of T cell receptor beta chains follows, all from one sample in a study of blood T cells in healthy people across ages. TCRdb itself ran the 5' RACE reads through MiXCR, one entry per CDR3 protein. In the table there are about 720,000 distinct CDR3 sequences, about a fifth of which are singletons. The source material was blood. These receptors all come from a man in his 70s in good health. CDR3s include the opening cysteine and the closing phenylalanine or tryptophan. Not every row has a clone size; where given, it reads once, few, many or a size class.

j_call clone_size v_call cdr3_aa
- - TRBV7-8 CASSPGASGRKETQYF
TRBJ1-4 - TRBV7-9 CASSLGVENEKLFF
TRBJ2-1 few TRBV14 CASSPTGWASSYNEQFF
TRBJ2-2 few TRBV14 CASSQFQGAGELFF
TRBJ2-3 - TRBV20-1 CSAREWGASGRTDTQYF
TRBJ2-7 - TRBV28 CASSLPGTQNPYEQYF
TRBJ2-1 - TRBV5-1 CASSISGSFDNEQFF
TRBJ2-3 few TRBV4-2 CASSQETSTDTQYF
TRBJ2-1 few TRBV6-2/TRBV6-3 CASRPTSGTYNEQFF
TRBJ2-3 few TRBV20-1 CSAPTGLLSDTQYF
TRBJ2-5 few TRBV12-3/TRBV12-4 CASSLGMGQETQYF
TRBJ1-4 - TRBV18 CASSLGHSTNEKLFF
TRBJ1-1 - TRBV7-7 CASSLWGVGAFF
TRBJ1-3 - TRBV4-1 CASSQDNLGGDTIYF
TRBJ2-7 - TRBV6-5 CASSYRQEAGNSYEQHF
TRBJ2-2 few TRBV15 CATSRGGGPIGRELFF
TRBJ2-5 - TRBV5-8 CASSLGRTKETQYF
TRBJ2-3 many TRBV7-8 CASSLGAGRADTQYF
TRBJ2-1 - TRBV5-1 CASSYTSGSGHEQFF
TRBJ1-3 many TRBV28 CATNSVLFGNTIYF
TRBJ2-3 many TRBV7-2 CASSFTARTQYF
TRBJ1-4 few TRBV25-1 CASSEFNSEKLFF
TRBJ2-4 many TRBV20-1 CSARGPGGLAKNIQYF
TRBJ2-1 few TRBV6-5 CASSYRTSGVANEQFF
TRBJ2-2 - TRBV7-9 CASSLVGTTGELFF
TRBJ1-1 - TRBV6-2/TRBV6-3 CASSYYQKNTEAFF
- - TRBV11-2 CASSSRLGLETQYF
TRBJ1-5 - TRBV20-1 CSAEGAGDQPQHF
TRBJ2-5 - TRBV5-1 CASSKTGGVQETQYF
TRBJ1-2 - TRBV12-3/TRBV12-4 CASSPARGGNDYGYTF
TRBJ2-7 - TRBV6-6 CASSPKLGGDPYEQYF
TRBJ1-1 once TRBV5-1 CASSFRTGNMNTEAFF
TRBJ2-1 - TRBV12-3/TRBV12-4 CASSLRSRPYNEQFF
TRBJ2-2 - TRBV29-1 CSVESSSRELFF
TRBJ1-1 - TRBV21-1 CASSNLTELNTEAFF
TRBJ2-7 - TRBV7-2 CASSPTAGSYEQYF
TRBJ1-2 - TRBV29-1 CSVGTGSWGYTF
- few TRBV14 CASSQDLISETQYF
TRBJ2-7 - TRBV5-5 CASSYSGGPYEQYF
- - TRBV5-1 CASSLSSRYNEQFF
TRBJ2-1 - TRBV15 CATSRGGGTYNEQFF
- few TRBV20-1 CSAESQGNEQFF
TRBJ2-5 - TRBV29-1 CSVEDGLIETQYF